Here is one T cell receptor (beta chain) with its context. The antigen it recognizes is unknown. Base qualities are not at hand, and no much larger clone is one base apart. This sample is part of a study of blood T cell repertoires in COVID-19 (dated by TCRdb to 2019 to 2021). In terms of the full investigation: Collaborator samples came from the United States, Italy and Spain and covered acute and convalescent phases of COVID-19. The material from the prospective study consisted of cDNA or gDNA derived from T cells, B-cell-depleted T cells, or PBMCs. Deeply sampled blood TCRbeta repertoires from subjects exposed to, actively infected with, or recovered from COVID-19 were included in the dataset. The repertoires were released in a freely available public database meant as a resource for research on the immune response to SARS-CoV-2. Samples came from the ongoing ImmuneRACE study (first 160 participants) plus 1,254 subjects from 6 global collaborators. Sample metadata almost always included a de-identified subject ID, COVID-19 status, age in years and sex. Where available, HLA class I and class II types were obtained from metadata supplied by the sample provider rather than from assay-based typing.

From cysteine to phenylalanine, the CDR3 is 17 amino acids long. CDR3 DNA only is kept here, 51 bases in frame from base 1. V ends up 0 bases short and J 1 base short, with an unmatched junction base count of 5. The germline V gene sets CDR1 to SGHRS and CDR2 to YFSETQ. Participants in the prospective study were enrolled through a virtual design, were aged roughly 18 to 95 years, and lived in 24 United States geographic areas. In the prospective study, cohorts were assigned on the basis of participant-reported clinical history obtained from a screening survey and a study questionnaire. ImmuneRACE Cohort 3 recovered participants were defined by two consecutive negative NP/OP PCR tests, healthcare professional clearance, or symptom resolution. Each participant in the prospective study had whole blood, serum and a nasopharyngeal or oropharyngeal swab collected by mobile phlebotomists. Prospective study participants could optionally give additional blood draws and questionnaires over an approximately two-month period. Blood samples from the prospective study were shipped frozen or at room temperature prior to DNA extraction.

The paper's findings and limits, for the study overall: The amount of clinical and demographic metadata varied by source and participant and was provided uncurated.

The immunoSEQ Assay, a bias-controlled multiplex PCR, was used to amplify TCRbeta CDR3 regions from genomic DNA. As for how the authors treated the data: The number of nucleated cells in each sample was estimated by amplification of reference gene primers within the assay. To quantify the absolute abundance of each unique TCRbeta CDR3 rearrangement, sequence reads were collapsed and filtered. For each sample, productive Simpson clonality was calculated as the square root of Simpson's diversity index across productive rearrangements. Drawn from immuneACCESS, this table holds only the in-frame rearrangements with V and J called that TCRdb kept. Clones are partly lost; checked studies trace under half to an unresolved V gene and leave the rest unexplained. For V, J and clone size, that table is used; D and trimming come from the DNA. In all, the sample holds about 160,000 clones, and approximately 86% of those were seen once. The biggest ten clones account for 15% to 20% of the sample.

In this chain, TRBV5-1 is recombined with TRBJ2-5; 11 middle bases align to TRBD2. The receptor was isolated from a man aged 60-69 years who had recovered from COVID-19. Sequencing used PBMCs or T cells enriched from blood (not recorded which). The nucleotides are TGCGCCAGCAGCTTGGGCCAACTAGCGGGGGTCCAAGAGACCCAGTACTTC. It codes for CASSLGQLAGVQETQYF.